This T cell receptor (beta chain) was found in a study of blood T cell repertoires in COVID-19. This CDR3 is 15 amino acids long. V shed 4 bases and J 4 bases; nucleotides not matched to a gene: 6. Germline-derived CDR1 and CDR2 are MNHEY and SMNVEV (reference sequence). Profiling relied on immunoSEQ multiplex PCR, and the TCRdb table lists in-frame clones only, not all of them. This table has 290,000 or so clones, approximately 91% appearing once. The sample consisted of peripheral blood. The chain carries TRBV27 and TRBJ2-2; 7 bases match TRBD1. The TCR comes from a woman aged 25-40 years with COVID-19, enrolled during active disease. The CDR3 loop reads CASSWTGRITGELFF. CDR3 bases: TGTGCCAGCAGTTGGACAGGTCGAATCACCGGGGAGCTGTTTTTT.